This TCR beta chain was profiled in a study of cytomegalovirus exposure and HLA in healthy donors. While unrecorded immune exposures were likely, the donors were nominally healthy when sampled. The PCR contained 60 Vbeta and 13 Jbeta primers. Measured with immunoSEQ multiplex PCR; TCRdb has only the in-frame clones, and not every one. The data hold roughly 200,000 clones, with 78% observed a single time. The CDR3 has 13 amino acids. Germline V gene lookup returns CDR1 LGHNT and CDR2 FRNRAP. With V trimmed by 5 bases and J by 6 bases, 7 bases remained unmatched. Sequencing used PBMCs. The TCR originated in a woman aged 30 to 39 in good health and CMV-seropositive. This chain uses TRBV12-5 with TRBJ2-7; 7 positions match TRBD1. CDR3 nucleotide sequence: TGTGCTAGTGGTGGGACAGATCTAGCCGAGCAGTACTTC. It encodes CASGGTDLAEQYF.